The rows below give T cell receptor beta chains drawn from one sample of a study of Ad26.COV2.S vaccination and SARS-CoV-2 variants. Using immunoSEQ multiplex PCR, the repertoire was profiled, and TCRdb retains in-frame clones only, with some absent. This sample has around 300,000 clones, with about nine tenths found just once. Specimen: peripheral blood, collected in a trial of Ad26.COV2.S vaccine versus placebo. The receptors come from a person aged 18-60 years who received the Ad26.COV2.S COVID-19 vaccine or a placebo. Both conserved end residues are trimmed from each CDR3. Fields, in order: V gene, J gene, CDR3 protein.

V gene: TRBV7-2
J gene: TRBJ1-3
CDR3 protein: ASSLPSDGPSGNTIY

V gene: TRBV29-1
J gene: TRBJ1-1
CDR3 protein: SVQRFQAF

V gene: TRBV3-1/TRBV3-2
J gene: TRBJ1-1
CDR3 protein: ASSQDGTAKTF

V gene: TRBV18
J gene: TRBJ2-3
CDR3 protein: ASSPSGTGGTDTQY

V gene: TRBV14
J gene: TRBJ1-2
CDR3 protein: ASAGTGGYGYT

V gene: TRBV6-1
J gene: TRBJ1-1
CDR3 protein: ASSEGGSGTEAF

V gene: TRBV7-2
J gene: TRBJ1-2
CDR3 protein: ASSLDGGNYGYT

V gene: TRBV7-2
J gene: TRBJ2-1
CDR3 protein: ASSWTSGSNEQF

V gene: TRBV19
J gene: TRBJ2-1
CDR3 protein: ASSTLLREGTFNEQF

V gene: TRBV9
J gene: TRBJ2-1
CDR3 protein: ASSAWEGLGDEQF

V gene: TRBV3-1/TRBV3-2
J gene: TRBJ1-2
CDR3 protein: ASSPRPGGLTNYGYT

V gene: TRBV6-1
J gene: TRBJ1-6
CDR3 protein: ASSEADGTQNSPLH

V gene: TRBV13
J gene: TRBJ2-1
CDR3 protein: ASSLGLGSHNEQF

V gene: TRBV10-3
J gene: TRBJ1-2
CDR3 protein: ATSSDLGNYGYT

V gene: TRBV6-2/TRBV6-3
J gene: TRBJ1-4
CDR3 protein: ASSYVVPPIQLF

V gene: TRBV25-1
J gene: TRBJ1-2
CDR3 protein: ASSEYAAGGGYT

V gene: TRBV19
J gene: TRBJ2-2
CDR3 protein: ASTPRGTRLNTGELF

V gene: TRBV6-1
J gene: TRBJ1-6
CDR3 protein: ASSESPGASPLH

V gene: TRBV6-2/TRBV6-3
J gene: TRBJ1-6
CDR3 protein: ASSKPRWPGYDNSPLH

V gene: TRBV6-5
J gene: TRBJ1-1
CDR3 protein: ASSLKVGLNTEAF

V gene: TRBV5-1
J gene: TRBJ1-2
CDR3 protein: ASSLAGFNYGYT

V gene: TRBV28
J gene: TRBJ1-2
CDR3 protein: ASSFEGGSTYGYT

V gene: TRBV4-1
J gene: TRBJ1-2
CDR3 protein: ASSQVGQSLYGYT

V gene: TRBV5-1
J gene: TRBJ2-3
CDR3 protein: ASSLELSQTGWQY

V gene: TRBV11-3
J gene: TRBJ2-3
CDR3 protein: ASGILDTQY

V gene: TRBV7-9
J gene: TRBJ1-2
CDR3 protein: ASSMGYGYT

V gene: TRBV10-2
J gene: TRBJ2-3
CDR3 protein: ASAVGSGVGDTQY

V gene: TRBV4-3
J gene: TRBJ2-1
CDR3 protein: ASSQPGTSGGGQF

V gene: TRBV6-5
J gene: TRBJ1-3
CDR3 protein: ASSYSRPSSGNTIY

V gene: TRBV18
J gene: TRBJ2-7
CDR3 protein: ASSLGAGRMFEQY

V gene: TRBV9
J gene: TRBJ1-6
CDR3 protein: ASSSQNRGNSPLH

V gene: TRBV7-8
J gene: TRBJ1-5
CDR3 protein: ASTPMLGQGVINQPQH

V gene: TRBV18
J gene: TRBJ1-2
CDR3 protein: ASSPPLNYGYT

V gene: TRBV30
J gene: TRBJ1-4
CDR3 protein: AWRGAGGNEKLF

V gene: TRBV18
J gene: TRBJ1-2
CDR3 protein: ASSPGQGARVYGYT

V gene: TRBV6-5
J gene: TRBJ1-3
CDR3 protein: ASRRQGVSGNTIY